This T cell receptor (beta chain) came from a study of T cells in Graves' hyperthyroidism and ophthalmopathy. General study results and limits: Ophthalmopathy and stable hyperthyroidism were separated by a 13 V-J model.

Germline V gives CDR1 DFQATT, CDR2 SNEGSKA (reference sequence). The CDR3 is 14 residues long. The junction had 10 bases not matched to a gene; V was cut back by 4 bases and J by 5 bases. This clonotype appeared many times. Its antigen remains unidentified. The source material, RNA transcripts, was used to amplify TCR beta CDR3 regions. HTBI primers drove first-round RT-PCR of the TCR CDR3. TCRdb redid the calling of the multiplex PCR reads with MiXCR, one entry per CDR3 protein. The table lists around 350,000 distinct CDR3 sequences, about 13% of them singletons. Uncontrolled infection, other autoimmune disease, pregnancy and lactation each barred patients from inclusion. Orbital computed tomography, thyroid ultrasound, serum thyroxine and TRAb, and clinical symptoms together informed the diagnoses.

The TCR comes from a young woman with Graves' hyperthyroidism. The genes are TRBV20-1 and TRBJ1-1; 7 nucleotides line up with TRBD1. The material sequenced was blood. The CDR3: CSATMLTGRTEAFF. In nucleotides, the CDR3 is TGCAGTGCTACCATGCTGACAGGGCGGACTGAAGCTTTCTTT.